A selection of T cell receptor beta chains follows, all from one sample in a study of cytomegalovirus exposure and HLA in healthy donors. Using immunoSEQ multiplex PCR, the repertoire was profiled, and TCRdb retains in-frame clones only, with some absent. The table records roughly 43,000 clones, 50% to 75% of them present only once. The sequencing sample was made of PBMCs. These receptors were collected from a human donor in good health. CDR3s include the opening cysteine and the closing phenylalanine or tryptophan. D genes are given only for firm matches. Only part of the rows carry a size: once, few, many, or a class if the clone is expanded.

.	.	TRBV15	TRBJ1-5	CATRGGGNQPQHF	TGTGCCACCCGTGGGGGCGGTAATCAGCCCCAGCATTTT
few	.	TRBV5-4	TRBJ1-2	CASSLSGGGYTF	TGTGCCAGCAGCTTGAGCGGTGGTGGCTACACCTTC
.	.	TRBV7-9	TRBJ1-1	CASHREANTEAFF	TGTGCCAGCCACAGGGAAGCGAACACTGAAGCTTTCTTT
.	TRBD1	TRBV7-2	TRBJ1-2	CASSLAGTGDGYTF	TGTGCCAGCAGCTTAGCAGGGACAGGGGACGGCTACACCTTC
.	.	TRBV7-3	TRBJ2-6	CASRAGANVLTF	TGTGCCAGCAGAGCCGGGGCCAACGTCCTGACTTTC
.	.	TRBV5-1	TRBJ1-3	CASSPRQGNTIYF	TGCGCCAGCAGCCCCAGACAGGGAAACACCATATATTTT
.	TRBD1	TRBV7-9	TRBJ1-6	CASSSGTGSPLHF	TGTGCCAGCAGCTCGGGGACAGGGAGTCCCCTCCACTTT
.	.	TRBV30	TRBJ1-1	CAWSVQNRVGTEAFF	TGTGCCTGGAGTGTACAGAACAGGGTTGGGACTGAAGCTTTCTTT
.	TRBD1	TRBV7-8	TRBJ1-6	CASRSGGQGNSPLHF	TGTGCCAGCAGAAGTGGGGGACAGGGGAATTCACCCCTCCACTTT
.	TRBD2	TRBV4-3	TRBJ2-1	CASSQQKAGGPFF	TGCGCCAGCAGCCAACAAAAAGCGGGGGGGCCTTTCTTC
.	TRBD1	TRBV4-3	TRBJ1-5	CASSQDRGTGTWPQHF	TGCGCCAGCAGCCAAGATCGGGGGACAGGGACTTGGCCCCAGCATTTT
few	.	TRBV19	TRBJ1-5	CASSGGRAAILENQPQHF	TGTGCCAGTAGTGGAGGGCGGGCGGCTATCCTAGAAAATCAGCCCCAGCATTTT
few	.	TRBV16	TRBJ1-2	CASSQSLGAVYGYTF	TGTGCCAGCAGCCAATCATTGGGGGCGGTCTATGGCTACACCTTC
once	TRBD1	TRBV28	TRBJ1-6	CASSPGQVDSPLHF	TGTGCCAGCAGTCCGGGACAGGTAGATTCACCCCTCCACTTT
.	TRBD2	TRBV6-5	TRBJ2-7	CASSRSGGAGEQYF	TGTGCCAGCAGCCGGAGCGGGGGGGCCGGCGAGCAGTACTTC
once	TRBD2	TRBV28	TRBJ2-1	CASGGRGYNEQFF	TGTGCCAGCGGAGGGAGGGGATACAATGAGCAGTTCTTC
.	.	TRBV7-9	TRBJ2-5	CASSTTGGETQYF	TGTGCCAGCAGCACCACCGGCGGGGAGACCCAGTACTTC
.	.	TRBV12-5	TRBJ2-5	CASGLQGEQYF	TGTGCTAGTGGCTTACAGGGAGAGCAGTACTTC
.	TRBD1	TRBV7-9	TRBJ1-4	CASSMRQGNEKLFF	TGTGCCAGCAGCATGAGACAGGGAAATGAAAAACTGTTTTTT
.	.	TRBV19	TRBJ2-2	CASTAGSFGAGELFF	TGTGCCTCCACCGCGGGGAGCTTTGGAGCCGGGGAGCTGTTTTTT
.	TRBD1	TRBV4-3	TRBJ1-2	CASSQILVGTGSGYTF	TGCGCCAGCAGCCAAATCCTTGTCGGGACAGGTAGTGGCTACACCTTC
.	TRBD1	TRBV6-1	TRBJ1-2	CASSGNWDRAYGYTF	TGTGCCAGCAGTGGAAACTGGGACAGAGCTTATGGCTACACCTTC
.	TRBD1	TRBV5-1	TRBJ2-7	CASSPGTGSWEQYF	TGCGCCAGCAGCCCCGGGACAGGGTCGTGGGAGCAGTACTTC
.	.	TRBV7-9	TRBJ1-4	CASSSTRGREKLFF	TGTGCCAGCAGCTCAACGCGGGGCCGTGAAAAACTGTTTTTT
.	TRBD1	TRBV6-1	TRBJ2-5	CASSQGTVIEETQYF	TGTGCCAGCAGTCAAGGGACAGTCATTGAAGAGACCCAGTACTTC
.	.	TRBV18	TRBJ1-1	CASSPPREPNTEAFF	TGTGCCAGCTCACCCCCCCGGGAACCCAACACTGAAGCTTTCTTT
.	.	TRBV9	TRBJ1-5	CASSVALGQPQHF	TGTGCCAGCAGCGTAGCGCTAGGACAGCCCCAGCATTTT